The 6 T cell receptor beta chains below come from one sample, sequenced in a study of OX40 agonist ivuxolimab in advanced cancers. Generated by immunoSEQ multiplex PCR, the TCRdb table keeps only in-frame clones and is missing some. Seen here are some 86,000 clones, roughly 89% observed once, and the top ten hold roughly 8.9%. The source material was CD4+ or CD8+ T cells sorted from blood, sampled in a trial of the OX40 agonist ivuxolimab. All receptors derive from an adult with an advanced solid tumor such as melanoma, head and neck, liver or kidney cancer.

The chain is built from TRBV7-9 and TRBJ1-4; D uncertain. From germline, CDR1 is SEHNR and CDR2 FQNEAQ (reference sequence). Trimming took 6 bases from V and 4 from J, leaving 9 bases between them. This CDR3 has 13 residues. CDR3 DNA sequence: TGTGCCAGCAGGACGACGGGTAATGAAAAACTGTTTTTT. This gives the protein CASRTTGNEKLFF.

The CDR3: CASSPGLAANNEQFF. DNA of the CDR3: TGCGCCAGCAGCCCAGGACTAGCGGCCAACAATGAGCAGTTCTTC. J is TRBJ2-1 and V is TRBV5-1; 10 bases are a match to TRBD2. Germline assignment: CDR1 SGHRS and CDR2 YFSETQ. The V gene end was trimmed by 4 bases and the J gene end by 5 bases; junction bases not matched to a gene: 6. CDR3 size: 15 residues.

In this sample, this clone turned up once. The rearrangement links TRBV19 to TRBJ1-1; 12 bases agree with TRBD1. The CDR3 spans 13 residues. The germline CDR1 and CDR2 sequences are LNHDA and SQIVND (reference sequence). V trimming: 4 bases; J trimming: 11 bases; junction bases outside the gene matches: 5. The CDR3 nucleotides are TGTGCCAGTAGTAGGGACAGGGGGCACGGGGCTTTCTTT. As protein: CASSRDRGHGAFF.

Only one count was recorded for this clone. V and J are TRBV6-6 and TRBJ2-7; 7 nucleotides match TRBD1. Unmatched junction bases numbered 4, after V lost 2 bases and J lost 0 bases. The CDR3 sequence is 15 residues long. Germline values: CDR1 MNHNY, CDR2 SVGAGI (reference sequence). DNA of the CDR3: TGTGCCAGCAGTTACCCCGGACAGGCCTCCTACGAGCAGTACTTC. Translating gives CASSYPGQASYEQYF.

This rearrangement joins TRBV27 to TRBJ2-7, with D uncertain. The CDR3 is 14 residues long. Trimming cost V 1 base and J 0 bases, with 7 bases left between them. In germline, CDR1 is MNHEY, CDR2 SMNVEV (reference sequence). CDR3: CASSLYVGSYEQYF. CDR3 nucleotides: TGTGCCAGCAGTTTATATGTGGGCTCCTACGAGCAGTACTTC.

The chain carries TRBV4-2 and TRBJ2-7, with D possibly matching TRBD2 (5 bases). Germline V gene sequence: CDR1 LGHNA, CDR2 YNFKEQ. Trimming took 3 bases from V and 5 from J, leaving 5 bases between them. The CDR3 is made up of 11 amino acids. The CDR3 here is CASSHGNEQYF. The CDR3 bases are TGTGCCAGCAGCCACGGGAACGAGCAGTACTTC.